This entry lists 28 T cell receptor beta chains sequenced from one sample in a study of cytomegalovirus exposure and HLA in healthy donors. The data were produced by immunoSEQ multiplex PCR, yet TCRdb's version contains in-frame clones alone and is incomplete. The sample carries roughly 250,000 clones, around 87% recorded once. The sequenced sample was PBMCs. The receptors stem from a woman younger than 30 in good health and CMV-seronegative.

The V gene is TRBV30, the J gene TRBJ1-1; D is undetermined. Trimming removed 2 bases from V and 3 bases from J, with 16 bases in between. Germline values: CDR1 GTSNPN, CDR2 SVGIG (reference sequence). The CDR3 totals 15 residues. CDR3 DNA: TGTGCCTGGAGTCCGAGGCGGTCGGTGGACACTGAAGCTTTCTTT. The encoded protein is CAWSPRRSVDTEAFF.

The V call is TRBV5-1, the J call TRBJ2-3; 11 nucleotides line up with TRBD2. This CDR3 spans 16 amino acids. Germline V lookup: CDR1 SGHRS, CDR2 YFSETQ. With V trimmed by 4 bases and J by 2 bases, 6 bases remained unmatched. The CDR3 DNA reads TGCGCCAGCAGCCCGGGGACTAGCGGCTACACAGATACGCAGTATTTT. Translating gives CASSPGTSGYTDTQYF.

Only one count was recorded for this clone. The chain recombines TRBV19 with TRBJ2-1, with D possibly matching TRBD1 (5 bases). The germline V gene has CDR1 LNHDA and CDR2 SQIVND (reference sequence). The length of the CDR3 is 14 residues. V dropped 0 bases and J dropped 8 bases, with 11 bases sitting between them. CDR3 sequence reads: CASSIDPRAHEQFF. Written as DNA, the CDR3 is TGTGCCAGTAGTATAGATCCCAGGGCCCATGAGCAGTTCTTC.

The chain has TRBV7-2 and TRBJ2-7; 7 bases line up with TRBD1. Germline loops: CDR1 SGHTA, CDR2 FQGNSA. The V and J ends lost 1 base and 3 bases, in that order; junction bases with no gene match: 9. This CDR3 contains 16 residues. The CDR3, as DNA: TGTGCCAGCAGCTTAGAGGGACAGAGTCTCAACTACGAGCAGTACGTC. Translated: CASSLEGQSLNYEQYV.

The rearrangement links TRBV15 to TRBJ1-3; no definite D call. Looked up from germline, CDR1 is LNHNV and CDR2 is YYDKDF (reference sequence). Trimming took off 0 bases at V and 2 bases at J, with 11 bases between the two ends. The CDR3 loop spans 16 amino acids. The CDR3 spells CATSRDVSGPGNTIYF. The CDR3 DNA sequence: TGTGCCACCAGCAGAGATGTTAGTGGGCCTGGAAACACCATATATTTT. The full variable domain, its missing parts supplied by reference TRBV15 and TRBJ1-3, is DAMVIQNPRYQVTQFGKPVTLSCSQTLNHNVMYWYQQKSSQAPKLLFHYYDKDFNNEADTPDNFQSRRPNTSFCFLDIRSPGLGDTAMYLCATSRDVSGPGNTIYFGEGSWLTVV.

The sample holds a few counts of this clone. V usage is TRBV2 and J usage is TRBJ1-2; unclear D gene. The CDR3 runs to 15 residues. CDR1 SNHLY and CDR2 FYNNEI come from the germline V gene. Trimming removed 7 bases from V and 4 bases from J, with 19 bases in between. CDR3 coding DNA: TGTGCCAGCAAGGATATACTCGAGGATTCCTATGGCTACACCTTC. Protein sequence: CASKDILEDSYGYTF.

The chain employs TRBV28 and TRBJ2-1; 9 bases fit TRBD1. Losses at the gene ends were 3 bases for V and 8 bases for J; bases not matched to a gene: 5. This CDR3 is built from 14 residues. Germline-derived CDR1 and CDR2 are MDHEN and SYDVKM. The CDR3 nucleotides are TGTGCCAGCAGTTTCCGGGGACAGGGCGATGAGCAGTTCTTC. It encodes CASSFRGQGDEQFF.

DNA of the CDR3: TGTGCCAGCAGCGTCCGGGACACTCGGGTTATTGGGTACAATGAGCAGTTCTTC. Translation: CASSVRDTRVIGYNEQFF. V gene TRBV7-2 combines with J gene TRBJ2-1; D might be TRBD1 (6 bases). CDR1 and CDR2 from the germline V gene are SGHTA and FQGNSA. The germline V and J ends were trimmed by 5 bases and 4 bases, with 24 bases remaining between them. The CDR3 length is 18 residues.

This CDR3 is CASSVGGQRETQYF. The CDR3 nucleotides are TGTGCCAGCAGCGTAGGGGGCCAAAGAGAGACCCAGTACTTC. The rearrangement uses TRBV9 and TRBJ2-5, with D tentatively TRBD1 (5 bases). CDR1 is SGDLS, CDR2 YYNGEE, per germline. The CDR3 is 14 residues long. The V end was cut by 0 bases, the J end by 4 bases, with 10 bases between.

The chain employs TRBV19 and TRBJ1-5; a possible D gene is TRBD1 (5 bases). V gave up 3 bases and J gave up 3 bases, with 12 bases separating them. Germline CDR1 reads LNHDA; CDR2 reads SQIVND (reference sequence). The CDR3 is 15 residues long. CDR3 DNA sequence: TGTGCCAGTAGTATCCAGGGTGGTGACAATCAGCCCCAGCATTTT. Translating it yields CASSIQGGDNQPQHF. Full variable domain (rest looked up from reference TRBV19 and TRBJ1-5): DGGITQSPKYLFRKEGQNVTLSCEQNLNHDAMYWYRQDPGQGLRLIYYSQIVNDFQKGDIAEGYSVSREKKESFPLTVTSAQKNPTAFYLCASSIQGGDNQPQHFGDGTRLSIL.

The chain uses TRBV28 and TRBJ1-1; no firm D call. Trimming left V 6 bases short and J 4 bases short, with 15 bases between. This CDR3 has 14 amino acids. The germline V gene has CDR1 MDHEN and CDR2 SYDVKM. The CDR3 here is CASRRGSRGTEAFF. The CDR3 nucleotides are TGTGCCAGCAGACGTGGGTCACGGGGCACTGAAGCTTTCTTT.

As concerns this clone: An end of the junction does not agree with germline; a read error may underlie this. This chain connects TRBV5-1 to TRBJ2-3; 7 bases match TRBD1. The CDR3 is made up of 15 amino acids. The germline V gene encodes CDR1 SGHRS and CDR2 YFSETQ. This CDR3 reads CASSQDRVGGEGQYF. DNA of the CDR3: TGTGCCAGCAGCCAAGACAGGGTAGGCGGCGAGGGGCAGTATTTT.

This clone occurred once. V gene TRBV6-1 combines with J gene TRBJ1-1; D unresolved. Germline CDR1 is MNHNS and CDR2 is SASEGT. V was clipped by 10 bases and J by 1 base, with 13 bases between them. The CDR3 is 13 amino acids. CDR3 bases: TGTGCCACCTCGCGCTGGGCGAACACTGAAGCTTTCTTT. It codes for CATSRWANTEAFF.

This chain connects TRBV6-5 to TRBJ2-7, with 12 bases identical to TRBD2. J lost 6 bases, V lost 7 bases, and 10 bases had no gene match. The CDR3 loop spans 15 amino acids. Germline V gene lookup returns CDR1 MNHEY and CDR2 SVGAGI. The CDR3 loop is CASTSLGLAGTEQYF. For the CDR3, the DNA is TGTGCCAGCACGTCCCTTGGACTAGCGGGAACCGAGCAGTACTTC.

This clone was detected only a few times. This chain joins TRBV9 and TRBJ1-2; 7 positions match TRBD1. The germline gives CDR1 SGDLS, CDR2 YYNGEE. This CDR3 comprises 16 residues. Trimming cost V 3 bases and J 0 bases; bases outside gene matches: 8. CDR3 sequence reads: CASSGAGQATNYGYTF. The CDR3 DNA is TGTGCCAGCAGCGGGGCCGGACAGGCGACTAACTATGGCTACACCTTC.

This chain uses TRBV28 with TRBJ1-2, with 9 bases aligning to TRBD1. CDR3 size: 14 residues. Trimming cost V 1 base and J 6 bases; bases outside gene matches: 3. Germline assignment: CDR1 MDHEN and CDR2 SYDVKM. CDR3 loop: CASSLYRTGDGYTF. DNA for the CDR3: TGTGCCAGCAGTTTATACAGGACAGGGGATGGCTACACCTTC.

This chain uses TRBV5-5 with TRBJ2-7, with D possibly being TRBD1 (5 bases). This CDR3 is built from 14 residues. CDR1 is SGHKS and CDR2 is YYEKEE in the germline V gene (reference sequence). V lost 0 bases and J lost 0, with 7 bases in between. The CDR3 DNA follows: TGTGCCAGCAGCTTGGCGGACAACTCCTACGAGCAGTACTTC. Translating gives CASSLADNSYEQYF.

The gene calls are TRBV5-1 and TRBJ1-2, with 8 bases identical to TRBD1. Germline CDR1 is SGHRS and CDR2 is YFSETQ. CDR3 length: 15 residues. V lost 4 bases to trimming and J lost 2 bases; unmatched junction nucleotides: 7. CDR3 residues: CASSGGQGLNYGYTF. The CDR3 nucleotides read TGCGCCAGCAGCGGAGGACAGGGCCTCAACTATGGCTACACCTTC.

The chain carries TRBV6-6 and TRBJ2-3, with 10 bases that match TRBD1. This CDR3 has 15 residues. Germline V CDR1 and CDR2: MNHNY, SVGAGI (reference sequence). Trimming at V came to 6 bases and at J to 3 bases, leaving 6 bases not matched to a gene. CDR3 DNA sequence: TGTGCCAGCAGCCCCGGGACAGGGGTGACAGATACGCAGTATTTT. Translated: CASSPGTGVTDTQYF.

Written as DNA, the CDR3 is TGTGCCAGCAGTGACTCTCCCAGTTCACCCCTCCACTTT. Residues: CASSDSPSSPLHF. The J gene is TRBJ1-6, the V gene TRBV6-4; D unclear. CDR1 MRHNA and CDR2 SNTAGT come from the germline V gene. Trimming removed 0 bases from V and 9 bases from J, with 6 bases in between. CDR3 length equals 13 residues.

This clone was seen only once. This chain joins TRBV9 and TRBJ2-7; 9 nucleotides agree with TRBD1. Germline CDR1 reads SGDLS; CDR2 reads YYNGEE. V gave up 4 bases and J gave up 2 bases; unmatched junction bases: 7. The CDR3 sequence is 15 residues long. The CDR3 DNA reads as TGTGCCAGCAGCAAAGGACAGGGGCCTGCCTACGAGCAGTACGTC. Residues: CASSKGQGPAYEQYV.

The sample holds many counts of this clone. The chain has TRBV6-5 and TRBJ2-5; D perhaps matches TRBD1 (5 bases). V was cut by 2 bases and J by 4 bases, with 14 bases left in between. CDR1 and CDR2 (germline): MNHEY, SVGAGI. This CDR3 has 15 residues. CDR3 nucleotide sequence: TGTGCCAGCAGTTACGGGGCAGGCCTACGAGAGACCCAGTACTTC. It is translated as CASSYGAGLRETQYF.

The chain recombines TRBV2 with TRBJ1-1; D is possibly TRBD1 (6 bases). CDR1 SNHLY and CDR2 FYNNEI come from the germline V gene. The ends were cut back, 2 bases at V and 4 bases at J, with 11 bases in the middle. The CDR3 sequence is 14 residues long. DNA of the CDR3: TGTGCCAGCAGTGAATGGGGGGGGCGCACTGAAGCTTTCTTT. Protein sequence: CASSEWGGRTEAFF.

The rearrangement joins TRBV9 to TRBJ2-1, with D perhaps TRBD2 (6 bases). With 0 bases removed from V and 6 bases from J, the gap between germline ends came to 13 bases. The CDR3 is 15 residues long. CDR1 and CDR2 (germline): SGDLS, YYNGEE. In DNA, the CDR3 is TGTGCCAGCAGCGTAGAGGGAGGTGGGACCAATGAGCAGTTCTTC. Translating it yields CASSVEGGGTNEQFF.

This chain joins TRBV10-3 and TRBJ2-7, with D perhaps matching TRBD2 (5 bases). The CDR3 contains 12 residues. Germline values: CDR1 ENHRY, CDR2 SYGVKD. V was cut by 3 bases and J by 6 bases, with 9 bases left in between. CDR3 residues: CAISETGIEQYV. The CDR3 nucleotides are TGTGCCATCAGTGAAACGGGGATCGAGCAGTACGTC.

J is TRBJ2-7 and V is TRBV28, with TRBD1 matching 11 bases. CDR1 and CDR2 from the germline V gene are MDHEN and SYDVKM. The ends lost 6 bases at V and 3 bases at J; junction bases unmatched: 4. This CDR3 has 14 residues. This CDR3 is CASSRTGGGYEQYV. Here the CDR3 DNA reads TGTGCCAGCAGCAGGACAGGGGGCGGCTACGAGCAGTACGTC.

The gene calls are TRBV7-9 and TRBJ2-5, with 9 bases lining up with TRBD2. The trim removed 5 bases at V and 0 bases at J, leaving 4 bases unmatched. The germline V gene has CDR1 SEHNR and CDR2 FQNEAQ (reference sequence). The CDR3 is made up of 15 amino acids. CDR3 residues: CASSHSGGNQETQYF. The CDR3 DNA follows: TGTGCCAGCAGCCATAGCGGGGGTAACCAAGAGACCCAGTACTTC.

The chain recombines TRBV29-1 with TRBJ1-2; 7 bases match TRBD1. J lost 3 bases, V lost 4 bases, and 8 bases had no gene match. CDR1 SQVTM and CDR2 ANQGSEA come from the germline V gene. CDR3 size: 14 residues. CDR3 nucleotides: TGCAGCGTTGCCGGTGGGCAGGGGGACTATGGCTACACCTTC. The encoded protein is CSVAGGQGDYGYTF.